This TCR beta chain was sequenced for a study of early T cells in non-severe SARS-CoV-2 infection. Study-wide context: RNA in bulk from unsorted whole blood was sequenced, and chains were unpaired.

Molecules of cDNA were individually given unique molecular identifiers that were attached to them. TCRdb re-analysed the 5' RACE reads in MiXCR, keeping a single row per CDR3 protein. This sample has fewer than 95,000 distinct CDR3 sequences; roughly 17% occur once, and the top ten carry 5.1%. V was trimmed by 3 bases and J by 4 bases, leaving 5 bases between them. Germline V gives CDR1 WNHNN, CDR2 SYGVQD (reference sequence). CDR3 size: 12 residues. The V and J genes are TRBV10-1 and TRBJ2-3; D unresolved. This TCR came from an adult who was a healthcare worker with PCR-confirmed SARS-CoV-2 infection or an uninfected control (not recorded which). The starting material was whole blood, obtained at baseline. The CDR3 protein is CASSDRSDTQYF. Here the CDR3 DNA reads TGCGCCAGCAGTGATCGGTCAGATACGCAGTATTTT.